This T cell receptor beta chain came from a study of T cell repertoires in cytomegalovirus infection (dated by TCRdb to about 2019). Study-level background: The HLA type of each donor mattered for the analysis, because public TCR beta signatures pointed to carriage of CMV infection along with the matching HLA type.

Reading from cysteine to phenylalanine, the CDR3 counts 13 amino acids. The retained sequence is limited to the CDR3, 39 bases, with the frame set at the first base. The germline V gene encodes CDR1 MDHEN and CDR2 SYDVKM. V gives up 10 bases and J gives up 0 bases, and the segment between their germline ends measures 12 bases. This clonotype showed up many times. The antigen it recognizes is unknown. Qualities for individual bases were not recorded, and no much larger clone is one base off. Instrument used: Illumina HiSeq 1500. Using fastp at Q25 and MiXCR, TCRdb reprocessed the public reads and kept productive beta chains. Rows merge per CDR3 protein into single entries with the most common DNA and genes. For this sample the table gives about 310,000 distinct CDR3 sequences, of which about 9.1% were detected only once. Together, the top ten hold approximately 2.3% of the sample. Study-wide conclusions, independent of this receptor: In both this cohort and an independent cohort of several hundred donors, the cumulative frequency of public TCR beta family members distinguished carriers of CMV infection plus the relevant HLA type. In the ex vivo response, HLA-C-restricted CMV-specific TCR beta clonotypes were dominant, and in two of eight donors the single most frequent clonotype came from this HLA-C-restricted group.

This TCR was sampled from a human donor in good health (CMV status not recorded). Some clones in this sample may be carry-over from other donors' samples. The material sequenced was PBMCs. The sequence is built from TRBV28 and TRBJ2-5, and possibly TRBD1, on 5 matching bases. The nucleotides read TGTGCCACAAGCCAGGGCCACCAAGAGACCCAGTACTTC. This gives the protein CATSQGHQETQYF.